This entry concerns a single TCR beta chain. The source of the sample is a study of CD8+ T cells in alopecia areata. Germline V gives CDR1 GTSNPN, CDR2 SVGIG (reference sequence). V gave up 0 bases and J gave up 12 bases, with 12 bases separating them. This CDR3 contains 12 residues. Sequencing templates came from extracted RNA that was reverse transcribed into cDNA. Clones were sequenced by immunoSEQ multiplex PCR, and TCRdb holds only the in-frame ones, with some missing. The table has about 220,000 clones, around three fifths seen once. Indicated treatment: oral pan-JAK inhibitor, 5-10 mg twice daily.

The chain has TRBV30 and TRBJ2-1; D remains ambiguous. The sequence was collected from a human donor with alopecia areata. Sequencing was performed on CD4+ T cells sorted from blood, taken at week 4, from a patient treated with tofacitinib. CDR3: CAWSVNERVQFF. The CDR3 DNA follows: TGTGCCTGGAGTGTAAATGAAAGAGTGCAGTTCTTC. Based on the CDR3 plus reference TRBV30 and TRBJ2-1, the full variable domain is SQTIHQWPATLVQPVGSPLSLECTVEGTSNPNLYWYRQAAGRGLQLLFYSVGIGQISSEVPQNLSASRPQDRQFILSSKKLLLSDSGFYLCAWSVNERVQFFGPGTRLTVL.